The clone carrying this T cell receptor (beta chain) was counted a few times. The antigen remains undetermined. Germline V gene data show CDR1 as LNHDA and CDR2 as SQIVND (reference sequence). This CDR3 is 14 amino acids long. V lost 6 bases and J 7 bases, leaving 16 bases between the germline ends. This entry comes from a study of T cell responses to AZD1222 COVID-19 vaccine. General study points: Only 5 or 6 AZD1222 recipients were seropositive at baseline. Repertoires were collected only later (after the peak T cell response had occurred).

Generated by immunoSEQ multiplex PCR, the TCRdb table keeps only in-frame clones and is missing some. The sample includes 75,000 to 90,000 clones, under 95% of them seen just once. The sequence came from an adult who received the AZD1222 COVID-19 vaccine. V usage is TRBV19 and J usage is TRBJ1-5; D not certain. The starting material was peripheral blood, obtained 28 days after the second AZD1222 dose. The CDR3 sequence: CASRGFESRQPQHF. Written as DNA, the CDR3 is TGTGCCAGTAGGGGATTCGAAAGTCGCCAGCCCCAGCATTTT.